Below, 26 T cell receptor beta chains from the same sample are listed, as sequenced in a study of blood T cell repertoires in COVID-19. The assay was immunoSEQ multiplex PCR, and TCRdb's table has in-frame clones only and misses some. In the table there are about 60,000 clones, approximately 79% of which are singletons. Sequences were obtained from peripheral blood. These receptors all stem from a human donor in a cohort sampled during active COVID-19.

V gene TRBV3-1 (or the pseudogene TRBV3-2) combines with J gene TRBJ2-7; 8 bases align to TRBD2. V dropped 2 bases and J dropped 3; count of bases not matched to a gene: 3. Germline V lookup: CDR1 LGHDT, CDR2 YNNKEL (reference sequence). The CDR3 is 14 amino acids. The CDR3 loop is CASSQLAGLYEQYF. The CDR3 DNA sequence: TGTGCCAGCAGCCAACTAGCGGGCCTCTACGAGCAGTACTTC.

The chain links TRBV6-2 or TRBV6-3 to TRBJ1-4, with 9 bases fitting TRBD1. Germline lookup yields CDR1 MNHEY and CDR2 SVGEGT. Losses at the gene ends were 5 bases for V and 7 bases for J; bases not matched to a gene: 11. This CDR3 is built from 16 residues. CDR3 nucleotides: TGTGCCAGCAGTCCCCGTGGGACAGGGAGTTTTGAAAAACTGTTTTTT. It specifies CASSPRGTGSFEKLFF.

For this clone: The germline gene is not matched at one end of the junction; a read error may be the cause. CDR3 protein: CASNLRGRGFDTEAFF. CDR3 nucleotide sequence: TGTGCCAGCAACTTAAGAGGTCGGGGTTTCGACACTGAAGCTTTCTTT. This chain joins TRBV7-3 and TRBJ1-1; D uncertain. The V gene's germline CDR1 is SGHTA and CDR2 FQGTGA. The CDR3 loop spans 16 amino acids. The variable domain in full, completed from reference TRBV7-3 and TRBJ1-1, reads GAGVSQTPSNKVTEKGKYVELRCDPISGHTALYWYRQSLGQGPEFLIYFQGTGAADDSGLPNDRFFAVRPEGSVSTLKIQRTERGDSAVYLCASNLRGRGFDTEAFFGQGTRLTVV.

This clone was seen only once. The V call is TRBV2, the J call TRBJ1-5; 9 bases fit TRBD1. Germline CDR1 is SNHLY and CDR2 is FYNNEI. CDR3 length: 14 amino acids. The junction had 4 bases not matched to a gene; V was cut back by 7 bases and J by 3 bases. Here the CDR3 DNA reads TGTGCCAGCACCGGGACAGGGTACAATCAGCCCCAGCATTTT. It is translated as CASTGTGYNQPQHF.

This chain connects TRBV7-3 to TRBJ2-2; no definite D call. Germline CDR1 is SGHTA and CDR2 is FQGTGA. This CDR3 has 13 residues. V was cut by 3 bases and J by 4 bases, with 6 bases left in between. CDR3 sequence reads: CASSFYLTGELFF. CDR3 in DNA: TGTGCCAGCAGCTTCTACCTCACCGGGGAGCTGTTTTTT.

The V call is TRBV9, the J call TRBJ2-1, with 10 bases that match TRBD1. V shed 3 bases, J shed 0 bases, and the junction held 6 bases outside the gene matches. CDR3 length equals 17 residues. The germline gives CDR1 SGDLS, CDR2 YYNGEE. Here the CDR3 DNA reads TGTGCCAGCAGCGCCGGACAGGGGGTGAGCTCCTACAATGAGCAGTTCTTC. The encoded protein is CASSAGQGVSSYNEQFF.

This chain connects TRBV4-1 to TRBJ2-7; perhaps TRBD2 as D (6 bases). The V gene's germline CDR1 is MGHRA and CDR2 YSYEKL. V dropped 0 bases and J dropped 2 bases, with 8 bases sitting between them. This CDR3 is built from 14 residues. This CDR3 reads CASSQDSGAYEQYF. CDR3 sequence (DNA): TGCGCCAGCAGCCAAGATTCGGGGGCCTACGAGCAGTACTTC.

The J gene is TRBJ2-3, the V gene TRBV7-9; the match to TRBD1 covers 7 bases. J gave up 0 bases and V 2 bases, and 8 bases lay outside the gene matches. The length of the CDR3 is 17 residues. The V gene's germline CDR1 is SEHNR and CDR2 FQNEAQ (reference sequence). The CDR3 loop is CASSLRQGILSTDTQYF. As DNA, the CDR3 is TGTGCCAGCAGCTTAAGACAGGGAATCTTAAGCACAGATACGCAGTATTTT.

V gene TRBV18 combines with J gene TRBJ2-2; 12 bases map to TRBD2. This CDR3 contains 19 residues. With 6 bases clipped from V and 4 bases from J, the junction kept 15 bases outside the gene matches. Germline V gives CDR1 KGHSH, CDR2 LQKENI. The CDR3 DNA reads as TGTGCCAGCTCCCCCGACGGACTAGCGGGGAGATCGAGCACCGGGGAGCTGTTTTTT. It codes for CASSPDGLAGRSSTGELFF.

Here the CDR3 DNA reads TGTGCCAGCAGCTTAGCTTTTGGCGGAAAGACCCAGTACTTC. Translation gives CASSLAFGGKTQYF. V and J are TRBV7-8 and TRBJ2-5; D remains ambiguous. Trimming left V 0 bases short and J 6 bases short, with 11 bases between. CDR1 is SGHVS, CDR2 FQNEAQ, per germline. The CDR3 loop spans 14 amino acids.

This clone turned up a few times. CDR3 protein: CASNSGTGNQPQHF. In nucleotides, the CDR3 is TGTGCCAGCAACTCCGGGACAGGGAATCAGCCCCAGCATTTT. The gene calls are TRBV9 and TRBJ1-5, with 9 bases fitting TRBD1. J gave up 4 bases and V 6 bases, and 5 bases lay outside the gene matches. The CDR3 is 14 residues long. CDR1 is SGDLS, CDR2 YYNGEE, per germline.

The chain employs TRBV30 and TRBJ2-5; D remains ambiguous. The V gene's germline CDR1 is GTSNPN and CDR2 SVGIG (reference sequence). Trimming pared 2 bases from V and 0 bases from J, leaving 19 bases between. This CDR3 has 17 amino acids. The CDR3 region is CAWSLGSPLSYQETQYF. CDR3 sequence (DNA): TGTGCCTGGAGTTTGGGTAGCCCACTTTCGTACCAAGAGACCCAGTACTTC.

CDR3 region: CASSSSDRAGEQYF. CDR3 nucleotides: TGTGCCAGCAGCTCCTCCGACAGGGCGGGGGAGCAGTACTTC. The rearrangement links TRBV11-2 to TRBJ2-7, with D possibly matching TRBD1 (7 bases). CDR3 length equals 14 residues. The germline V gene has CDR1 SGHAT and CDR2 FQNNGV. Trimming took off 4 bases at V and 7 bases at J, with 17 bases between the two ends.

The genes are TRBV7-9 and TRBJ1-1; 10 positions match TRBD1. The CDR3 loop spans 13 amino acids. Germline CDR1 SEHNR, CDR2 FQNEAQ (reference sequence). The V and J ends lost 6 bases and 7 bases, in that order; junction bases with no gene match: 5. The CDR3 DNA is TGTGCCAGCAGACCCGGGACAGGGGTTGAAGCTTTCTTT. Amino acids: CASRPGTGVEAFF.

V usage is TRBV5-4 and J usage is TRBJ2-5; 14 bases are a match to TRBD2. CDR1 and CDR2 from the germline V gene are SGHNT and YYREEE (reference sequence). The CDR3 covers 19 residues. The ends lost 4 bases at V and 4 bases at J; junction bases unmatched: 15. CDR3 sequence reads: CASSHGTSGRRGWGETQYF. The CDR3 nucleotides read TGTGCCAGCAGCCACGGGACTAGCGGGAGACGTGGGTGGGGAGAGACCCAGTACTTC.

The V gene is TRBV5-5, the J gene TRBJ1-6, with D unresolved. Looked up from germline, CDR1 is SGHKS and CDR2 is YYEKEE (reference sequence). Trimming removed 0 bases at V and 10 bases at J, with 8 bases between. The CDR3 has 13 residues. The CDR3 bases are TGTGCCAGCAGCTTGGGCGAGTACTCACCCCTCCACTTT. Residues: CASSLGEYSPLHF.

The genes are TRBV27 and TRBJ2-1; 9 positions match TRBD2. The CDR3 length is 17 residues. Germline CDR1 reads MNHEY; CDR2 reads SMNVEV (reference sequence). V was pared by 6 bases and J by 0 bases, with 9 bases of the junction left unmatched. CDR3 sequence (DNA): TGTGCCAGCAGCAAACTACTAGCGGGCGACTCCTACAATGAGCAGTTCTTC. Its protein product is CASSKLLAGDSYNEQFF.

The CDR3 DNA reads TGTGCCACCAGTGACCACCGCAGACAGGGGTACTTC. Its protein product is CATSDHRRQGYF. This chain uses TRBV24-1 with TRBJ2-7; 7 nucleotides match TRBD1. The CDR3 contains 12 residues. With V trimmed by 4 bases and J by 12 bases, 8 bases remained unmatched. Germline CDR1 and CDR2: KGHDR and SFDVKD.

This clone occurred many times. The chain uses TRBV19 and TRBJ1-1, with 9 positions matching TRBD1. Germline CDR1 reads LNHDA; CDR2 reads SQIVND (reference sequence). The CDR3 has 16 residues. V dropped 7 bases and J dropped 5; count of bases not matched to a gene: 14. Written as DNA, the CDR3 is TGTGCCAGTAAAATTCAAGTGGGACAGGGAGGGACTGAAGCTTTCTTT. It specifies CASKIQVGQGGTEAFF.

In this sample, this clone turned up once. V is TRBV25-1 and J is TRBJ2-7, with D possibly TRBD1 on 6 matching bases. Germline CDR1 reads MGHDK; CDR2 reads SYGVNS. The CDR3 is 14 residues long. The V and J ends lost 2 bases and 3 bases respectively, with 11 bases between them. The CDR3 region is CASSEDRLGYEQYF. In DNA, the CDR3 is TGTGCCAGCAGTGAAGACAGGTTGGGCTACGAGCAGTACTTC.

V gene TRBV2 combines with J gene TRBJ1-6; TRBD1 agrees at 9 bases. This CDR3 contains 13 residues. CDR1 SNHLY and CDR2 FYNNEI come from the germline V gene. J was trimmed by 9 bases and V by 7 bases; bases with no gene match: 4. The CDR3 DNA reads as TGTGCCAGCACAGGACAGGGGAGTTCACCCCTCCACTTT. It is translated as CASTGQGSSPLHF.

V usage is TRBV3-1 (or the pseudogene TRBV3-2) and J usage is TRBJ2-7, with TRBD2 identical over 9 bases. Germline V gene sequence: CDR1 LGHDT, CDR2 YNNKEL (reference sequence). The CDR3 is 17 amino acids. The trim removed 5 bases at V and 2 bases at J, leaving 13 bases unmatched. DNA for the CDR3: TGTGCCAGCAGCAGAGGTAGCGGGAGAGGGCGTGCCTACGAGCAGTACTTC. Translating it yields CASSRGSGRGRAYEQYF.

This chain joins TRBV19 and TRBJ2-4, with 13 bases identical to TRBD2. Germline V CDR1 and CDR2: LNHDA, SQIVND (reference sequence). V was clipped by 7 bases and J by 0 bases; unmatched bases: 9. The CDR3 totals 18 residues. CDR3 nucleotide sequence: TGTGCCAGTACCAAACTAGCGGGAGGGCTTCTAGCCAAAAACATTCAGTACTTC. It encodes CASTKLAGGLLAKNIQYF.

This clone showed up just once. The rearrangement links TRBV4-1 to TRBJ2-1, with 7 bases matching TRBD1. Per the germline V gene, CDR1 is MGHRA and CDR2 is YSYEKL. The CDR3 consists of 16 residues. Trimming cost V 0 bases and J 5 bases; bases outside gene matches: 7. CDR3 in amino acids: CASSQEGQPLDNEQFF. As DNA, the CDR3 is TGCGCCAGCAGCCAAGAGGGACAGCCCTTAGACAATGAGCAGTTCTTC.

The chain recombines TRBV9 with TRBJ2-1; 10 bases agree with TRBD1. CDR3 size: 16 residues. Germline assignment: CDR1 SGDLS and CDR2 YYNGEE. V lost 4 bases, J lost 5 bases, and 9 bases stayed unmatched. The CDR3 sequence: CASSPRGQGSDNEQFF. The CDR3, as DNA: TGTGCCAGCAGCCCCAGGGGACAGGGGTCTGACAATGAGCAGTTCTTC.

This chain joins TRBV19 and TRBJ1-5; D may be TRBD1 (6 bases). V was clipped by 5 bases and J by 6 bases, with 11 bases between them. The length of the CDR3 is 13 residues. Germline V gene sequence: CDR1 LNHDA, CDR2 SQIVND (reference sequence). CDR3 DNA: TGTGCCAGTAGTCCGGGACATTTTCAGCCCCAGCATTTT. Its translation is CASSPGHFQPQHF.